This record covers a single TCR beta chain. This record comes from a study of blood T cell repertoires in COVID-19. Study at large: Samples came from the United States, Italy and Spain, spanning acute and convalescent COVID-19. The analysed material was cDNA or gDNA that came from T cells, B-cell-depleted T cells, or PBMCs.

This CDR3 is 15 amino acids long. The junction had 10 bases not matched to a gene; V was cut back by 0 bases and J by 10 bases. CDR1 SGHNT and CDR2 YYREEE come from the germline V gene (reference sequence). As handled by the study authors: The assay estimated nucleated cells by amplifying reference gene primers. Assay: immunoSEQ multiplex PCR; the TCRdb copy retains only in-frame clones and omits some. V and J calls and clone size follow that table, whereas D and trimming were derived from the DNA. This table has approximately 90,000 clones, less than 90% appearing once. This sequence was found in a man aged 55 to 70 with acute or convalescent COVID-19. The V call is TRBV5-4, the J call TRBJ1-1; 9 positions agree with TRBD1. The sample consisted of peripheral blood. DNA for the CDR3: TGTGCCAGCAGCTTGGGACCGGGACAGGGACTTCTAGCTTTCTTT. Encoded protein: CASSLGPGQGLLAFF.